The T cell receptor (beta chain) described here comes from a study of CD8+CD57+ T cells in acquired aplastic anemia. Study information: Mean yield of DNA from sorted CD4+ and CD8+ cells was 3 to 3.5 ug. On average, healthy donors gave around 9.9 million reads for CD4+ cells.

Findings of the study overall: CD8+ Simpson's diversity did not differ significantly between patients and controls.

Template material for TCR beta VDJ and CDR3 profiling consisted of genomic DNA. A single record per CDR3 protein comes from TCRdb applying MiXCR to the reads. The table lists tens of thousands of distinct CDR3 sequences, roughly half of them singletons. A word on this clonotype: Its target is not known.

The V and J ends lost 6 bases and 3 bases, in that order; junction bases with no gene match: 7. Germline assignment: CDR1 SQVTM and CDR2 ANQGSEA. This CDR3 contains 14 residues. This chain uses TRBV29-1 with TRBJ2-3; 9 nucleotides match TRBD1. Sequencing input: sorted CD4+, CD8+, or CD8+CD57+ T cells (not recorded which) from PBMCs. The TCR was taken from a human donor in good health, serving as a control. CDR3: CSVRDRAMTDTQYF. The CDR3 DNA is TGCAGCGTGCGGGACAGGGCTATGACAGATACGCAGTATTTT.